The next 28 T cell receptor beta chains were all read from a single sample in a study of identical twins. TCRdb independently ran MiXCR on the 5' RACE reads; one entry per CDR3 protein. The sample carries approximately 1.8 million distinct CDR3 sequences, less than 40% recorded once. Sequenced sample: cord blood. These receptors all come from a newborn girl in good health.

This clonotype was observed a few times. The J gene is TRBJ1-3, the V gene TRBV29-1; no clear D. CDR1 and CDR2 (germline): SQVTM, ANQGSEA. The CDR3 contains 11 residues. V lost 4 bases to trimming and J lost 4 bases, with 5 bases between them. CDR3 nucleotides: TGCAGCGTTGTACAGGGAAACACCATATATTTT. It translates to CSVVQGNTIYF.

The V and J genes are TRBV10-2 and TRBJ2-7, with 7 bases matching TRBD2. Germline V lookup: CDR1 WSHSY, CDR2 SAAADI. J lost 3 bases, V lost 8 bases, and 4 bases had no gene match. The CDR3 sequence is 12 residues long. CDR3 DNA: TGCGCCAGCGGAGCTAGCGGCTACGAGCAGTACTTC. Protein: CASGASGYEQYF.

This clonotype was counted between two and nine times. The gene calls are TRBV27 and TRBJ2-7; TRBD2 might be the D (5 bases). Germline V gene sequence: CDR1 MNHEY, CDR2 SMNVEV (reference sequence). The CDR3 consists of 14 residues. V was shortened by 4 bases and J by 0 bases, with 10 bases between the two germline ends. The CDR3 DNA is TGTGCCAGCAGTTCCCTGGGGAGCTCCTACGAGCAGTACTTC. This encodes CASSSLGSSYEQYF.

A few counts support this clonotype. The J gene is TRBJ2-5, the V gene TRBV7-9; D is undetermined. This CDR3 comprises 13 residues. Trimming pared 3 bases from V and 3 bases from J, leaving 8 bases between. Germline V gene lookup returns CDR1 SEHNR and CDR2 FQNEAQ (reference sequence). CDR3 loop: CASSFGEKETQYF. The CDR3 nucleotides are TGTGCCAGCAGCTTTGGAGAGAAAGAGACCCAGTACTTC.

The chain combines TRBV5-1 with TRBJ1-2; a possible D gene is TRBD1 (5 bases). Trimming took off 4 bases at V and 2 bases at J, with 9 bases between the two ends. CDR1 is SGHRS and CDR2 is YFSETQ in the germline V gene. The CDR3 length is 13 residues. The CDR3 coding sequence is TGCGCCAGCAGCCACGCAGGGAACTATGGCTACACCTTC. Translated: CASSHAGNYGYTF.

The V and J genes are TRBV20-1 and TRBJ2-7, with D unresolved. With 0 bases removed from V and 2 bases from J, the gap between germline ends came to 14 bases. The CDR3 is 15 amino acids. CDR1 DFQATT and CDR2 SNEGSKA come from the germline V gene (reference sequence). The CDR3 DNA reads TGCAGTGCTAGAGATGGTAGGAGACTCACCTACGAGCAGTACTTC. It specifies CSARDGRRLTYEQYF.

This clonotype has only one observation. This sequence joins TRBV6-5 and TRBJ2-5; 10 bases align to TRBD2. The V segment lost 2 bases and the J segment 11 bases; nucleotides outside the gene matches: 14. Germline-derived CDR1 and CDR2 are MNHEY and SVGAGI. This CDR3 is built from 16 residues. CDR3 sequence reads: CASSYLRTSGNNEQYF. The CDR3 coding sequence is TGTGCCAGCAGTTACCTTCGGACTAGCGGTAACAATGAGCAGTACTTC.

The V and J genes are TRBV20-1 and TRBJ1-2; tentatively, D is TRBD1 (6 bases). Trimming took 6 bases from V and 6 from J, leaving 20 bases between them. This CDR3 region has 14 residues. Germline V CDR1 and CDR2: DFQATT, SNEGSKA (reference sequence). The CDR3 DNA sequence: TGCAGTGCCCTCCACATGGGGGCCAAGGATGGCTACACCTTC. Protein: CSALHMGAKDGYTF.

CDR3 bases: TGTGCCAGCAGTCGAAAGGCGACTTCCACAGATACGCAGTATTTT. Translating it yields CASSRKATSTDTQYF. The gene calls are TRBV2 and TRBJ2-3, with D hard to call. CDR3 length equals 15 residues. The germline CDR1 and CDR2 sequences are SNHLY and FYNNEI. Trimming cost V 5 bases and J 2 bases, with 14 bases left between them.

The V and J genes are TRBV5-6 and TRBJ1-1; D is unclear. CDR3 size: 14 residues. CDR1 is SGHDT and CDR2 is YYEEEE in the germline V gene. V lost 1 base and J lost 4, with 11 bases in between. The CDR3 DNA reads as TGTGCCAGCAGCTTGCGGGAGGGTAGCACTGAAGCTTTCTTT. Translating gives CASSLREGSTEAFF.

J is TRBJ2-1 and V is TRBV9; 11 bases are a match to TRBD2. J lost 2 bases, V lost 6 bases, and 4 bases had no gene match. CDR1 and CDR2 from the germline V gene are SGDLS and YYNGEE. The CDR3 loop spans 15 amino acids. This CDR3 is CASNPTSGAYNEQFF. The CDR3 nucleotides read TGTGCCAGCAACCCGACTAGCGGGGCCTACAATGAGCAGTTCTTC.

CDR3 in amino acids: CASSLITGGEYEQYF. The CDR3, as DNA: TGCGCCAGCAGCTTAATAACGGGGGGCGAGTACGAGCAGTACTTC. The gene calls are TRBV5-1 and TRBJ2-4, with D possibly matching TRBD2 (7 bases). The assigned J gene may be wrong: the sequence end matches TRBJ2-7 better. This CDR3 has 15 residues. Germline V CDR1 and CDR2: SGHRS, YFSETQ.

The chain has TRBV4-2 and TRBJ1-2; 7 bases agree with TRBD1. J lost 5 bases, V lost 4 bases, and 13 bases had no gene match. This CDR3 comprises 16 residues. Per the germline V gene, CDR1 is LGHNA and CDR2 is YNFKEQ. CDR3 sequence (DNA): TGTGCCAGCAGCCGGGGACAGAGCGACGTGAATTATGGCTACACCTTC. This translates into CASSRGQSDVNYGYTF.

This clonotype turned up a few times. This rearrangement joins TRBV10-3 to TRBJ2-5, with D tentatively TRBD2 (6 bases). Germline CDR1 and CDR2: ENHRY and SYGVKD. Trimming left V 2 bases short and J 11 bases short, with 18 bases between. The CDR3 contains 14 residues. CDR3 region: CAISEEGAWGEQYF. CDR3 nucleotides: TGTGCCATCAGTGAGGAGGGTGCTTGGGGGGAGCAGTACTTC.

The chain uses TRBV25-1 and TRBJ2-2, with unresolved D. CDR1 MGHDK and CDR2 SYGVNS come from the germline V gene. With 6 bases removed from V and 7 bases from J, the gap between germline ends came to 6 bases. The CDR3 loop spans 11 amino acids. The CDR3 protein is CASRAIGELFF. CDR3 sequence (DNA): TGTGCCAGCAGGGCAATCGGGGAGCTGTTTTTT.

This clonotype came up once. The chain employs TRBV30 and TRBJ1-2, with unresolved D. Trimming took off 4 bases at V and 5 bases at J, with 14 bases between the two ends. The germline V gene has CDR1 GTSNPN and CDR2 SVGIG (reference sequence). The CDR3 length is 13 residues. The CDR3 loop is CAWIPDGPYGYTF. In nucleotides, the CDR3 is TGTGCCTGGATCCCGGACGGTCCTTATGGCTACACCTTC.

This clonotype showed up just a few times. The chain links TRBV3-1 to TRBJ2-1; TRBD2 matches 7 bases. Trimming removed 5 bases from V and 4 bases from J; junction bases left unmatched: 11. Germline CDR1 and CDR2: LGHDT and YNNKEL (reference sequence). This CDR3 has 16 residues. The CDR3 coding sequence is TGTGCCAGCAGCAAGTACGGGTGGGGGGGTTACAATGAGCAGTTCTTC. Its translation: CASSKYGWGGYNEQFF.

The table lists this clonotype with a few counts. The chain employs TRBV20-1 and TRBJ1-4; D perhaps matches TRBD1 (5 bases). The V gene's germline CDR1 is DFQATT and CDR2 SNEGSKA (reference sequence). The CDR3 is 13 residues long. Trimming stripped 6 bases from V and 8 bases from J, with 16 bases between. CDR3 in amino acids: CSAPRGIGEKLFF. CDR3 in DNA: TGCAGTGCGCCCCGGGGGATCGGGGAAAAACTGTTTTTT.

In this sample, this clonotype turned up a few times. The chain links TRBV27 to TRBJ1-5, with D unclear. Germline-derived CDR1 and CDR2 are MNHEY and SMNVEV (reference sequence). Trimming took off 6 bases at V and 1 base at J, with 10 bases between the two ends. The CDR3 length is 14 residues. Here the CDR3 DNA reads TGTGCCAGCAGAGTTCGACAAAGCAATCAGCCCCAGCATTTT. Translation: CASRVRQSNQPQHF.

Remarks on this clonotype: A much larger clone is a single base away; this may be a read error. This sequence joins TRBV29-1 and TRBJ2-5; D call uncertain. The J call may be in error: the DNA end matches TRBJ2-1 better. In germline, CDR1 is SQVTM, CDR2 ANQGSEA. This CDR3 is built from 11 residues. The CDR3 coding sequence is TGCAGCGTTGAGGGCCAAGAGACCCAGTTCTTC. Its protein is CSVEGQETQFF.

The sample holds a few counts of this clonotype. The chain carries TRBV3-1 and TRBJ2-3, with no clear D. The ends were cut back, 6 bases at V and 3 bases at J, with 13 bases in the middle. CDR1 LGHDT and CDR2 YNNKEL come from the germline V gene (reference sequence). The CDR3 is 14 amino acids. The CDR3 nucleotides read TGTGCCAGCAGGCCCTTTGCTGGGACAGATACGCAGTATTTT. It encodes CASRPFAGTDTQYF.

This clonotype was detected only a few times. This chain's CDR3 is CASSNARTGGNYEQYF. CDR3 in DNA: TGCGCCAGCAGCAATGCGAGGACAGGGGGCAACTACGAGCAGTACTTC. The chain carries TRBV5-1 and TRBJ2-7; 11 bases line up with TRBD1. This CDR3 has 16 amino acids. The V and J ends lost 4 bases and 3 bases, in that order; junction bases with no gene match: 9. The germline V gene has CDR1 SGHRS and CDR2 YFSETQ.

The chain combines TRBV20-1 with TRBJ1-1, with no clear D. CDR1 DFQATT and CDR2 SNEGSKA come from the germline V gene (reference sequence). This CDR3 region has 13 residues. V dropped 0 bases and J dropped 4 bases, with 9 bases sitting between them. The CDR3 sequence is CSARDYGLTEAFF. The CDR3 bases are TGCAGTGCTAGAGATTATGGGCTCACTGAAGCTTTCTTT.

This clonotype was seen more than once but under ten times. The rearrangement joins TRBV5-1 to TRBJ2-3; D perhaps matches TRBD2 (6 bases). Germline-derived CDR1 and CDR2 are SGHRS and YFSETQ. The CDR3 covers 16 residues. V was clipped by 4 bases and J by 6 bases, with 21 bases between them. The CDR3 loop is CASSIGRGSGGDTQYF. The CDR3 bases are TGCGCCAGCAGCATTGGACGGGGATCCGGAGGGGATACGCAGTATTTT.

J is TRBJ2-4 and V is TRBV9; 10 bases align to TRBD2. The ends lost 3 bases at V and 8 bases at J; junction bases unmatched: 8. Germline CDR1 SGDLS, CDR2 YYNGEE. This CDR3 has 15 residues. In DNA, the CDR3 is TGTGCCAGCAGCGGTAGCGGGAGGTCGCAGGACATTCAGTACTTC. Its protein product is CASSGSGRSQDIQYF.

The chain recombines TRBV6-5 with TRBJ2-7; 9 bases match TRBD2. The V segment lost 8 bases and the J segment 7 bases; nucleotides outside the gene matches: 15. There are 15 residues in the CDR3. Germline CDR1 is MNHEY and CDR2 is SVGAGI. The CDR3 DNA sequence: TGTGCCAGCTACTCGCTAGCGGGACTTTACAATGAGCAGTACTTC. Amino acids: CASYSLAGLYNEQYF.

In this sample, this clonotype turned up many times. The chain is built from TRBV4-2 and TRBJ1-2; D uncertain. Germline V gene sequence: CDR1 LGHNA, CDR2 YNFKEQ. V gave up 0 bases and J gave up 4 bases, with 12 bases separating them. This CDR3 is 15 amino acids long. CDR3 amino acids: CASSQDGISSYGYTF. The CDR3 coding sequence is TGTGCCAGCAGCCAAGACGGGATCAGTAGCTATGGCTACACCTTC.

This clonotype was picked up a small number of times. The rearrangement joins TRBV29-1 to TRBJ2-7; a possible D gene is TRBD1 (6 bases). The CDR3 consists of 14 residues. The germline V and J ends were trimmed by 4 bases and 3 bases, with 16 bases remaining between them. Germline CDR1 reads SQVTM; CDR2 reads ANQGSEA. CDR3 in amino acids: CSVVSGGAVYEQYF. CDR3 coding DNA: TGCAGCGTTGTGTCTGGGGGCGCCGTCTACGAGCAGTACTTC.